This TCR beta chain was retrieved from a study of spatial heterogeneity in lung cancer. About the research overall: In the raw reads, each unique TCR and UMI combination was present more than ten times on average.

The sample's time point: sample taken at primary tumor resection. Samples came from roughly 72 TRACERx patients with untreated early-stage lung cancer. Frozen PBMC, nontumor lung or tumor provided whole RNA, which was sequenced unsorted. Using its own MiXCR run on the 5' RACE reads, TCRdb lists one record per CDR3 protein. The sample gives tens of thousands of distinct CDR3 sequences, about 13% of which show up once; 50% to 60% is in the top ten. The sequence came from a male donor with early-stage non-small cell lung cancer. The starting material was PBMCs, obtained at surgery.

This CDR3 reads CASSPRQGLRSNEQFF. CDR3 DNA: TGCGCCAGCAGTCCTCGACAGGGGTTAAGGTCCAATGAGCAGTTCTTC. The chain uses TRBV10-1 and TRBJ2-1; 8 bases line up with TRBD1. This CDR3 spans 16 amino acids. Germline CDR1 and CDR2: WNHNN and SYGVQD (reference sequence). The V gene end was trimmed by 5 bases and the J gene end by 6 bases; junction bases not matched to a gene: 12.